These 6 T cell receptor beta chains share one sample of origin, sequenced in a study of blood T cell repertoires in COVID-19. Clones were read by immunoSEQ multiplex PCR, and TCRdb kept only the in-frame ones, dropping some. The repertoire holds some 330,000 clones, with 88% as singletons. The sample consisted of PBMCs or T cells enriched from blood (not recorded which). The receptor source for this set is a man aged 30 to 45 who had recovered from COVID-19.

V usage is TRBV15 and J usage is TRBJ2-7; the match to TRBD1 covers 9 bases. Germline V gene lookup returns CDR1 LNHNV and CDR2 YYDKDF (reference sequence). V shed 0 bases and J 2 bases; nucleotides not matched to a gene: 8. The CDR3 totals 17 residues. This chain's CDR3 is CATSRDVRGQGTYEQYF. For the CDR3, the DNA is TGTGCCACCAGCAGAGATGTTCGAGGACAGGGGACCTACGAGCAGTACTTC.

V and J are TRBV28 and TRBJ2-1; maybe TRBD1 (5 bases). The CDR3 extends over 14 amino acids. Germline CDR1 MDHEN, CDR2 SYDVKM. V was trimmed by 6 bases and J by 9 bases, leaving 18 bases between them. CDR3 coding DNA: TGTGCCAGCAGACTTACTCAGGGTATGGGTGAGCAGTTCTTC. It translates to CASRLTQGMGEQFF.

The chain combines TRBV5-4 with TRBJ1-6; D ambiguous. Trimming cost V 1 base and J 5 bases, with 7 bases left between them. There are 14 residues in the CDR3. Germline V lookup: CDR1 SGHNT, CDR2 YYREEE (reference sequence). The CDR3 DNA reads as TGTGCCAGCAGCTTGAGAGTTAATAATTCACCCCTCCACTTT. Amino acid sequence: CASSLRVNNSPLHF.

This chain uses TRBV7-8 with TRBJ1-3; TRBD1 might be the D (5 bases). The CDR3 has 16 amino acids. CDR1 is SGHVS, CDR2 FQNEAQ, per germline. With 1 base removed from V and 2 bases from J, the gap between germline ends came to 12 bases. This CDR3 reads CASSLGGGTTGNTIYF. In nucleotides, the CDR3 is TGTGCCAGCAGCTTAGGGGGAGGGACTACTGGAAACACCATATATTTT.

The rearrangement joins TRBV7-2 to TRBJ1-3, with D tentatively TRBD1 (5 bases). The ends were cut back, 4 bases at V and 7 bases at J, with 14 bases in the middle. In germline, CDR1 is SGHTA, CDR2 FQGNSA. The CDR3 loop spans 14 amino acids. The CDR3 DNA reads TGTGCCAGCAGCTCGAATCGGGGGGTTAACACCATATATTTT. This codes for CASSSNRGVNTIYF.

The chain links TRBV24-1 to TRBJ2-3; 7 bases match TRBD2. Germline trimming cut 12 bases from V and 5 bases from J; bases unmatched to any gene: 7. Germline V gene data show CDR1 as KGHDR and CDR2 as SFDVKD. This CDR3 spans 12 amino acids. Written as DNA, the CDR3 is TGTGCCTCCCGGGGGGATGGAGATACGCAGTATTTT. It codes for CASRGDGDTQYF.